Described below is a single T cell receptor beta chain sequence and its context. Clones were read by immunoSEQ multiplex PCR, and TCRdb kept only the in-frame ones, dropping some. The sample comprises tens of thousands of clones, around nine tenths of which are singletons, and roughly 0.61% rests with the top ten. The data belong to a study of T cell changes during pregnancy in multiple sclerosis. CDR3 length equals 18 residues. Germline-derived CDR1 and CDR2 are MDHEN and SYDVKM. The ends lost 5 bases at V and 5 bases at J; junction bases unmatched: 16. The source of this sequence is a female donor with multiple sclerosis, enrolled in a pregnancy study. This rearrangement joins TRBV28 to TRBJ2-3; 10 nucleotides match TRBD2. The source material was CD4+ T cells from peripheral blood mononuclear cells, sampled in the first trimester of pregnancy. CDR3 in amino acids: CASSQISGLASKGDTQYF. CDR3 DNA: TGTGCCAGCAGTCAGATCTCGGGACTAGCGTCTAAGGGAGATACGCAGTATTTT.